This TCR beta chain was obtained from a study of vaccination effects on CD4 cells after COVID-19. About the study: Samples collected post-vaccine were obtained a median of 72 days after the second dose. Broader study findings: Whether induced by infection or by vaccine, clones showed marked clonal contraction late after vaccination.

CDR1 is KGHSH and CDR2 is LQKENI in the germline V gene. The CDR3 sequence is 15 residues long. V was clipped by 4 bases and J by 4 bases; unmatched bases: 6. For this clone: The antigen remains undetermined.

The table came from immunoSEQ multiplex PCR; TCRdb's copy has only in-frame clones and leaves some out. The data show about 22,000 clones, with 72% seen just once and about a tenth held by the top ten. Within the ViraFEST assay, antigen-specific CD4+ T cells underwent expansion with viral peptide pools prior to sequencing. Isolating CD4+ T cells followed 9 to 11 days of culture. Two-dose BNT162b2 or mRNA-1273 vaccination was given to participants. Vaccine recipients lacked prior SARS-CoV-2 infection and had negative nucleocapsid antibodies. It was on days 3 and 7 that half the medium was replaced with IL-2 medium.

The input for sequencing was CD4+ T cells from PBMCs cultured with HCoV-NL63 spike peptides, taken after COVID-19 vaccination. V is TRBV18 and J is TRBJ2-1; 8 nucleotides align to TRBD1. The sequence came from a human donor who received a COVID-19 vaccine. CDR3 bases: TGTGCCAGCTCACTCGGACAGGGATCGTACAATGAGCAGTTCTTC. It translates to CASSLGQGSYNEQFF.